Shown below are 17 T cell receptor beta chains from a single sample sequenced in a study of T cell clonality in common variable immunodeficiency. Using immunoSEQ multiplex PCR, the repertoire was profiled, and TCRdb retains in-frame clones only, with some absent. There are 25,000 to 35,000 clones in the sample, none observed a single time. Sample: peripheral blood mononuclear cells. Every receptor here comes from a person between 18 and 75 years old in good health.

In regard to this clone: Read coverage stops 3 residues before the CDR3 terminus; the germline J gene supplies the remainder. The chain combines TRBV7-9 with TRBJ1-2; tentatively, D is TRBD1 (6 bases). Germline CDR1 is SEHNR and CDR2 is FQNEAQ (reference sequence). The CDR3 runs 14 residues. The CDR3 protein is CASSLARQAYDYTF. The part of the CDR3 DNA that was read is TGTGCCAGCAGCTTAGCCCGACAGGCCTACGAC.

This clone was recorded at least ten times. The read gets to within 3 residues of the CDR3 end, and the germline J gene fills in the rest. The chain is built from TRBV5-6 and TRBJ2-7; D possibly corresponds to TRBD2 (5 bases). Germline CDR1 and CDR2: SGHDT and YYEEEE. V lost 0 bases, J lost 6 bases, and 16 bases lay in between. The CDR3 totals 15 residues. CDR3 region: CASSLVGLPRAEQYF. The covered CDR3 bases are TGTGCCAGCAGCTTGGTAGGACTTCCGAGGGCCGAG.

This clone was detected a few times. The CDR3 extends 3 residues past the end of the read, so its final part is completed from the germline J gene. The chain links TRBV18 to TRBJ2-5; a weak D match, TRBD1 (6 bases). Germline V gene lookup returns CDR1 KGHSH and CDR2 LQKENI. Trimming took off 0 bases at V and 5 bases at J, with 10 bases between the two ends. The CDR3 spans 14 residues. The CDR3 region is CASSPPEGVETQYF. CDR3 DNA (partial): TGTGCCAGCTCACCACCTGAGGGGGTGGAGACC.

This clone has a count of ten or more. The CDR3 here is CASSEWSGSTDTQYF. CDR3 DNA, as far as it was read: TGTGCCAGCAGTGAATGGTCAGGGAGCACAGATACG. V is TRBV2 and J is TRBJ2-3, with D possibly matching TRBD1 (5 bases). Read data end 3 residues before the CDR3 end; the end is taken from the germline J gene. Germline V gene data show CDR1 as SNHLY and CDR2 as FYNNEI. V was pared by 2 bases and J by 0 bases, with 9 bases between. The CDR3 is 15 residues long.

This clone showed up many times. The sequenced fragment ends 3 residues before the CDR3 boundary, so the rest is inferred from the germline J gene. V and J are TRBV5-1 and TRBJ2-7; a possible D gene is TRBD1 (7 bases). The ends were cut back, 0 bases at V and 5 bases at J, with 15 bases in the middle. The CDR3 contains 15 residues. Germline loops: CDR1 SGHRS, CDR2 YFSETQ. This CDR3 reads CASSLALPGGNEQYF. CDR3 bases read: TGCGCCAGCAGCTTGGCCCTACCAGGGGGGAACGAG. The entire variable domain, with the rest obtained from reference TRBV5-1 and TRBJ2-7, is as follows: KAGVTQTPRYLIKTRGQQVTLSCSPISGHRSVSWYQQTPGQGLQFLFEYFSETQRNKGNFPGRFSGRQFSNSRSEMNVSTLELGDSALYLCASSLALPGGNEQYFGPGTRLTVT.

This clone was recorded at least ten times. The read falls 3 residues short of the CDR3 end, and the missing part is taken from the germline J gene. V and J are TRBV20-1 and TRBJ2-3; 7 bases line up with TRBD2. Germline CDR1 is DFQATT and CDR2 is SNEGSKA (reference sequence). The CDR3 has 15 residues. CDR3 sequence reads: CSARDRKGGRETQYF. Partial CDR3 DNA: TGCAGTGCTAGAGATAGGAAGGGAGGGCGGGAGACG.

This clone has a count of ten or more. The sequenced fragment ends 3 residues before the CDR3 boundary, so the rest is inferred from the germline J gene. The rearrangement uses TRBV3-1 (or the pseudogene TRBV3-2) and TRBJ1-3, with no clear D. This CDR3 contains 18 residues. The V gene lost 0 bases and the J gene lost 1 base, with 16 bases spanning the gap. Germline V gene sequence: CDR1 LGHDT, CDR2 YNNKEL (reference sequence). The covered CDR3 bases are TGTGCCAGCAGCCAAGATCGGGGTTTGGGAGGATCTGGAAACACC. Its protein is CASSQDRGLGGSGNT. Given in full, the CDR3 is CASSQDRGLGGSGNTIYF.

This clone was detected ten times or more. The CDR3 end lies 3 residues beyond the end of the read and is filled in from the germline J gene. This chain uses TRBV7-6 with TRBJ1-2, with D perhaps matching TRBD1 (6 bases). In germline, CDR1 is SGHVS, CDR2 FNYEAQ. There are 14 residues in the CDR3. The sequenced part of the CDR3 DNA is TGTGCCAGCAGCTTCGGGCAGGCAGGGGATAGC. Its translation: CASSFGQAGDS. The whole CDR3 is CASSFGQAGDSYTF.

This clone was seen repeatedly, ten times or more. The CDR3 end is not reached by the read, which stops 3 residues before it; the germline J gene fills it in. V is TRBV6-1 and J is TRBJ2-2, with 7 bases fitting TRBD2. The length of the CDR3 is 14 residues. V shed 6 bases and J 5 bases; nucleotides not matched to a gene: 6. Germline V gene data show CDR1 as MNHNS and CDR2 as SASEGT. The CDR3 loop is CASSENSGTGELFF. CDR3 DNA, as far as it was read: TGTGCCAGCAGCGAAAATAGCGGGACCGGGGAG.

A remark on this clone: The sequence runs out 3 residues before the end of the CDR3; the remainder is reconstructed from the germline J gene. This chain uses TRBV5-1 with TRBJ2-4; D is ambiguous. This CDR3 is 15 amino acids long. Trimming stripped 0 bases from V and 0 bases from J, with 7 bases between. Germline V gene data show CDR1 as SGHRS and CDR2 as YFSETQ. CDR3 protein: CASSLGPEAKNIQYF. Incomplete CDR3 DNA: TGCGCCAGCAGCTTGGGGCCAGAAGCCAAAAACATT.

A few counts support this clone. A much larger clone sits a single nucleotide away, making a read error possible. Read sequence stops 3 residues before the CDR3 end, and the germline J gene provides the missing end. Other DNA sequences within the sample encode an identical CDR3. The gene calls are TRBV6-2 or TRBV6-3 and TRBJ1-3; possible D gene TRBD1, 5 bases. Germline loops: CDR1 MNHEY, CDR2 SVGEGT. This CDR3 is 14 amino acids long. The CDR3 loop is CASRSAGYGNTIYF. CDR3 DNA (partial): TGTGCCAGCAGATCCGCAGGGTACGGAAACACT.

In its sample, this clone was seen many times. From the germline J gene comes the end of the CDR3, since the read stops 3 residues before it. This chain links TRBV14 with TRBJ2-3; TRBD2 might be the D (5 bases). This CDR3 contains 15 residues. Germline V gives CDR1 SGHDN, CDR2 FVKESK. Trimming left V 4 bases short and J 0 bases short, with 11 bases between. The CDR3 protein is CASSPRTSSTDTQYF. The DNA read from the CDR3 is TGTGCCAGCAGCCCACGGACTTCTAGCACAGATACG.

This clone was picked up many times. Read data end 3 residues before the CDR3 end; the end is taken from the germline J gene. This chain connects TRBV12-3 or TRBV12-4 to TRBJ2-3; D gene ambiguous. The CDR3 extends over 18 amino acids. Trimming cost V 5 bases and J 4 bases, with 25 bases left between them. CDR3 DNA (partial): TGTGCCAGCAGTCCCACCCGTTCTCTTAAGGTCCGAGCAGATACG. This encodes CASSPTRSLKVRADT. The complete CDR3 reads CASSPTRSLKVRADTQYF.

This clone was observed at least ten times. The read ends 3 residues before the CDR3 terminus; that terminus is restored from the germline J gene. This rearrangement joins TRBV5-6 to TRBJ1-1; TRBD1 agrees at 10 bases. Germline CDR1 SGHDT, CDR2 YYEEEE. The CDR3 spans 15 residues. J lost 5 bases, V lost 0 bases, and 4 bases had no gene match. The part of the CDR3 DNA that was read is TGTGCCAGCAGCTTGGGGACAGGGGGACGGACTGAA. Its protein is CASSLGTGGRTE. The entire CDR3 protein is CASSLGTGGRTEAFF.

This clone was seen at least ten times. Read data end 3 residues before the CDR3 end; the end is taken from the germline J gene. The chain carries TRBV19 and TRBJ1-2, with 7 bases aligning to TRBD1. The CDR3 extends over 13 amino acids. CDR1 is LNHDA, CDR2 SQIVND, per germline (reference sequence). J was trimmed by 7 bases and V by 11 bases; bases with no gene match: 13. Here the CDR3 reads CAALRGAPFGYTF. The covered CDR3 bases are TGTGCCGCCCTCAGGGGGGCCCCTTTTGGC. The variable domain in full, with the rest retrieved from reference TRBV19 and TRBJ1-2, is DGGITQSPKYLFRKEGQNVTLSCEQNLNHDAMYWYRQDPGQGLRLIYYSQIVNDFQKGDIAEGYSVSREKKESFPLTVTSAQKNPTAFYLCAALRGAPFGYTFGSGTRLTVV.

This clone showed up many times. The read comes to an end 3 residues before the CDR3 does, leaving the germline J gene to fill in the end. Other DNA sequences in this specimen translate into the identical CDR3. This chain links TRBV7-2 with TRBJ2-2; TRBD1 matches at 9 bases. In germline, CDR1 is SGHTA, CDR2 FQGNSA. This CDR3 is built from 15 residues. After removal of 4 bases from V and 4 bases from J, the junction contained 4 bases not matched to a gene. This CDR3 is CASSSRQGGTGELFF. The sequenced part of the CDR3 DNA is TGTGCCAGCAGCTCTCGACAGGGGGGCACCGGGGAG.

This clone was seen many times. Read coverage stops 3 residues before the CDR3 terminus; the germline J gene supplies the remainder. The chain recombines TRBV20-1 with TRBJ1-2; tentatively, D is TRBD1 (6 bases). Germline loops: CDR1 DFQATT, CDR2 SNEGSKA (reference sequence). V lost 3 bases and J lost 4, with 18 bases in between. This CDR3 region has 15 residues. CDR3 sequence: CSARRQDRTFYGYTF. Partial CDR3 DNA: TGCAGTGCTAGGAGGCAGGACAGAACCTTCTATGGC.